These 19 T cell receptor beta chains originate from one sample sequenced in a study of cytomegalovirus exposure and HLA in healthy donors. PCR employed 60 Vbeta and 13 Jbeta primers. Assay used: immunoSEQ multiplex PCR; TCRdb lists only in-frame clones, some missing. The sample contains 90,000 to 120,000 clones, approximately 80% of which appear only once. Sequencing input: PBMCs. All receptors derive from a woman aged 18-30 years in good health and CMV-seropositive.

J is TRBJ1-1 and V is TRBV7-9, with D unclear. CDR1 SEHNR and CDR2 FQNEAQ come from the germline V gene (reference sequence). Between the trimmed V and J ends, which lost 6 bases and 5 bases, there was a span of 16 bases. The CDR3 is 14 amino acids. The CDR3 here is CASRSADPGTEAFF. In DNA form, the CDR3 reads TGTGCCAGCAGATCCGCCGACCCGGGGACTGAAGCTTTCTTT.

The chain uses TRBV6-5 and TRBJ2-1; a possible D gene is TRBD1 (5 bases). V lost 8 bases, J lost 5 bases, and 13 bases lay in between. This CDR3 has 13 residues. Germline V CDR1 and CDR2: MNHEY, SVGAGI. The chain's CDR3 is CASERSGHNEQFF. CDR3 DNA: TGTGCCAGCGAGAGGTCAGGGCACAATGAGCAGTTCTTC.

V gene TRBV18 combines with J gene TRBJ2-3; TRBD2 agrees at 14 bases. This CDR3 comprises 17 residues. V dropped 4 bases and J dropped 0; count of bases not matched to a gene: 3. Germline V CDR1 and CDR2: KGHSH, LQKENI. In nucleotides, the CDR3 is TGTGCCAGCTCACGGACTAGCGGGAGGTCGAGCACAGATACGCAGTATTTT. It yields the protein CASSRTSGRSSTDTQYF.

V and J are TRBV4-2 and TRBJ2-1, with 8 bases that match TRBD2. J was trimmed by 10 bases and V by 4 bases; bases with no gene match: 9. The CDR3 has 14 residues. In germline, CDR1 is LGHNA, CDR2 YNFKEQ. This CDR3 reads CASSPFGLALEQFF. The CDR3, as DNA: TGTGCCAGCAGCCCCTTTGGACTAGCATTGGAGCAGTTCTTC.

This clone has only a few counts. This chain joins TRBV28 and TRBJ1-3; D unresolved. The CDR3 is made up of 15 amino acids. Trimming shortened V by 6 bases and J by 0 bases, and 12 bases separated the two germline ends. Germline V gives CDR1 MDHEN, CDR2 SYDVKM. CDR3 DNA: TGTGCCAGCAGACCTCCGGGGTTCTCTGGAAACACCATATATTTT. It translates to CASRPPGFSGNTIYF.

The chain links TRBV25-1 to TRBJ2-5; D possibly corresponds to TRBD2 (5 bases). The closer fit of TRBJ2-7 to the DNA end suggests the J call may be wrong. In germline, CDR1 is MGHDK, CDR2 SYGVNS. The CDR3 length is 15 residues. This CDR3 reads CASSDRGRSSYEQYF. CDR3 DNA sequence: TGTGCCAGCAGTGATCGGGGTAGGAGCTCCTACGAGCAGTACTTC.

This rearrangement joins TRBV2 to TRBJ2-7; a possible D gene is TRBD2 (6 bases). CDR1 and CDR2 from the germline V gene are SNHLY and FYNNEI. The CDR3 consists of 13 residues. V was cut by 6 bases and J by 5 bases, with 14 bases left in between. CDR3 in DNA: TGTGCCAGCAGGCGGGACTCCTTCGACGAGCAGTACTTC. Its translation: CASRRDSFDEQYF. The variable domain in full, with the rest retrieved from reference TRBV2 and TRBJ2-7, is EPEVTQTPSHQVTQMGQEVILRCVPISNHLYFYWYRQILGQKVEFLVSFYNNEISEKSEIFDDQFSVERPDGSNFTLKIRSTKLEDSAMYFCASRRDSFDEQYFGPGTRLTVT.

This chain connects TRBV15 to TRBJ1-5; D is undetermined. V was trimmed by 1 base and J by 0 bases, leaving 7 bases between them. This CDR3 contains 15 residues. CDR1 and CDR2 (germline): LNHNV, YYDKDF (reference sequence). This chain's CDR3 is CATSRGADSNQPQHF. CDR3 DNA sequence: TGTGCCACCAGCAGAGGGGCCGATAGCAATCAGCCCCAGCATTTT. The full variable domain, in which reference TRBV15 and TRBJ1-5 provide the parts outside the CDR3, is DAMVIQNPRYQVTQFGKPVTLSCSQTLNHNVMYWYQQKSSQAPKLLFHYYDKDFNNEADTPDNFQSRRPNTSFCFLDIRSPGLGDTAMYLCATSRGADSNQPQHFGDGTRLSIL.

This clone was found once. This chain links TRBV11-2 with TRBJ2-3; D gene unclear. From germline, CDR1 is SGHAT and CDR2 FQNNGV. With 5 bases removed from V and 2 bases from J, the gap between germline ends came to 5 bases. The CDR3 is 12 amino acids. The CDR3 here is CASSQNTDTQYF. CDR3 in DNA: TGTGCCAGCAGCCAGAACACAGATACGCAGTATTTT.

The gene calls are TRBV4-1 and TRBJ2-5; no clear D gene. With the DNA end fitting TRBJ2-7 better, the J assignment may be wrong. There are 13 residues in the CDR3. The germline V gene has CDR1 MGHRA and CDR2 YSYEKL. In nucleotides, the CDR3 is TGCGCCAGCAGCCAAGTCGTTCGTGCCGAGCAGTACTTC. Translated: CASSQVVRAEQYF.

The CDR3 reads CASRADRGPSAQHF. CDR3 DNA: TGTGCCAGCAGGGCCGACAGGGGGCCGTCGGCCCAGCATTTT. The chain is built from TRBV2 and TRBJ1-5; 10 nucleotides line up with TRBD1. The V segment lost 6 bases and the J segment 11 bases; nucleotides outside the gene matches: 10. The V gene's germline CDR1 is SNHLY and CDR2 FYNNEI. This CDR3 has 14 residues.

The V call is TRBV19, the J call TRBJ2-2; D ambiguous. Per the germline V gene, CDR1 is LNHDA and CDR2 is SQIVND (reference sequence). The CDR3 runs 11 residues. The V end lost 3 bases, the J end lost 6 bases, and 2 bases lay between the germline ends. In DNA form, the CDR3 reads TGTGCCAGTAGTATCGCCGGGGAGCTGTTTTTT. Translating gives CASSIAGELFF.

The J gene is TRBJ2-5, the V gene TRBV27; 11 bases align to TRBD2. The DNA end is more similar to TRBJ2-7, so the J call may be wrong. The CDR3 covers 17 residues. CDR1 is MNHEY and CDR2 is SMNVEV in the germline V gene (reference sequence). The CDR3 loop is CASSSADSGRALGEQYF. The CDR3 DNA is TGTGCCAGCAGTTCCGCCGATAGCGGGAGGGCCCTAGGCGAGCAGTACTTC.

The chain combines TRBV28 with TRBJ1-3; 7 bases are shared with TRBD1. The CDR3 consists of 15 residues. V shed 5 bases and J 3 bases; nucleotides not matched to a gene: 7. Germline V gene sequence: CDR1 MDHEN, CDR2 SYDVKM. The CDR3: CASSPGQAIGNTIYF. The DNA of the CDR3 is TGTGCCAGCAGTCCCGGACAGGCGATTGGAAACACCATATATTTT.

The rearrangement uses TRBV5-1 and TRBJ1-4; TRBD1 is a possible D gene (6 bases). Trimming took 2 bases from V and 3 from J, leaving 11 bases between them. The germline V gene has CDR1 SGHRS and CDR2 YFSETQ. The length of the CDR3 is 15 residues. For the CDR3, the DNA is TGCGCCAGCAGCTTAGCAGGGGCAGCTAATGAAAAACTGTTTTTT. It specifies CASSLAGAANEKLFF.

The chain couples TRBV5-1 to TRBJ2-3, with 8 bases fitting TRBD1. The V gene's germline CDR1 is SGHRS and CDR2 YFSETQ. The J segment lost 4 bases and the V segment lost 3 bases, leaving 10 bases of the junction unmatched. The CDR3 spans 16 residues. In nucleotides, the CDR3 is TGCGCCAGCAGCTGGAGGGACAGGTCCTCCCCAGATACGCAGTATTTT. Translation gives CASSWRDRSSPDTQYF.

This chain joins TRBV6-1 and TRBJ1-2; 11 positions match TRBD1. Germline V gene sequence: CDR1 MNHNS, CDR2 SASEGT. J lost 5 bases, V lost 0 bases, and 17 bases had no gene match. The CDR3 contains 20 residues. CDR3 sequence reads: CASSEALRDRGIGVKYGYTF. The DNA of the CDR3 is TGTGCCAGCAGTGAAGCGCTTCGGGACAGGGGGATTGGAGTAAAGTATGGCTACACCTTC.

This clone has a handful of counts. The chain has TRBV27 and TRBJ1-5, with D unresolved. Germline V gives CDR1 MNHEY, CDR2 SMNVEV (reference sequence). V lost 0 bases and J lost 0, with 9 bases in between. The CDR3 sequence is 16 residues long. CDR3 coding DNA: TGTGCCAGCAGTTTATCAGGAGGGTATAGCAATCAGCCCCAGCATTTT. Its translation is CASSLSGGYSNQPQHF.

The genes are TRBV19 and TRBJ2-2; TRBD1 matches at 7 bases. This CDR3 contains 14 residues. Per germline, CDR1 LNHDA and CDR2 SQIVND (reference sequence). V was pared by 8 bases and J by 4 bases, with 7 bases of the junction left unmatched. CDR3 DNA: TGTGCCAGTTCGACAGGGCTGGGCACCGGGGAGCTGTTTTTT. This codes for CASSTGLGTGELFF.